The 26 T cell receptor beta chains below all came from one sample that was sequenced in a study of human T cells and chemical hapten exposure (dated by TCRdb to 2020 to 2022). Library preparation used RACE. Sequencing took place on a NextSeq 500. In-frame beta chains were kept once TCRdb had trimmed the public reads at Q25 with fastp and called clones with MiXCR. Merged by CDR3 protein, the rows form single entries marked with the most common genes and DNA. For this sample the table gives some 79,000 distinct CDR3 sequences, of which 7.5% to 9.5% were detected only once. The ten top clones hold 1.5% to 1.9% of the sample. The intended sense of this specimen's time point label: patch test 1, 2 weeks after DPC sensitization. Per the publication, the treatment or condition label means: therapeutic diphenylcyclopropenone sensitization with weekly scalp DPC. This specimen was whole blood, taken in connection with sensitization to the hapten diphenylcyclopropenone (DPC). Receptors originate from a woman in her thirties with alopecia areata. Some clones in this sample may be carry-over from other donors' samples.

This clonotype was observed a few times. V usage is TRBV2 and J usage is TRBJ1-1; no firm D call. The V gene lost 4 bases and the J gene lost 10 bases, with 16 bases spanning the gap. From germline, CDR1 is SNHLY and CDR2 FYNNEI. CDR3 length equals 13 residues. Written as DNA, the CDR3 is TGTGCCAGCAGTGCTTACCGGCAGGTCGTAGCTTTCTTT. Its translation is CASSAYRQVVAFF.

This clonotype was recorded at least ten times. The V call is TRBV14, the J call TRBJ1-4, with unresolved D. Trimming took off 4 bases at V and 0 bases at J, with 9 bases between the two ends. This CDR3 has 15 amino acids. Germline V gives CDR1 SGHDN, CDR2 FVKESK. For the CDR3, the DNA is TGTGCCAGCAGCCCCCCAGGAGCAACTAATGAAAAACTGTTTTTT. Amino acids: CASSPPGATNEKLFF.

V usage is TRBV5-1 and J usage is TRBJ1-2, with a possible D match to TRBD1 (5 bases). Trimming took 2 bases from V and 6 from J, leaving 8 bases between them. CDR1 and CDR2 (germline): SGHRS, YFSETQ. CDR3 length: 12 residues. The CDR3 bases are TGCGCCAGCAGCTTTCAGGGAGATGGCTACACCTTC. It codes for CASSFQGDGYTF.

This clonotype was recorded at least ten times. The chain joins TRBV20-1 to TRBJ2-3; the match to TRBD2 covers 11 bases. The V and J ends lost 3 bases and 0 bases, in that order; junction bases with no gene match: 8. The CDR3 is 17 amino acids. Looked up from germline, CDR1 is DFQATT and CDR2 is SNEGSKA (reference sequence). As DNA, the CDR3 is TGCAGTGCTAGTAGACTAGCGGGGACTTCTAGCACAGATACGCAGTATTTT. This sequence encodes CSASRLAGTSSTDTQYF.

The chain carries TRBV19 and TRBJ2-5; the match to TRBD2 covers 7 bases. CDR1 and CDR2 (germline): LNHDA, SQIVND (reference sequence). V lost 0 bases to trimming and J lost 7 bases; unmatched junction nucleotides: 2. The CDR3 is made up of 13 amino acids. The CDR3 coding sequence is TGTGCCAGTAGTATAGATTGGGGGGGGACCCAGTACTTC. Translated: CASSIDWGGTQYF.

The CDR3 DNA sequence: TGTGCCAGCTCACCACCGGTAACAGGGGGATACTCCTACGAGCAGTACTTC. Protein sequence: CASSPPVTGGYSYEQYF. This sequence joins TRBV18 and TRBJ2-7; 8 nucleotides agree with TRBD1. Losses at the gene ends were 0 bases for V and 0 bases for J; bases not matched to a gene: 7. Germline-derived CDR1 and CDR2 are KGHSH and LQKENI. This CDR3 has 17 amino acids.

The V call is TRBV28, the J call TRBJ1-3; D might be TRBD1 (5 bases). The CDR3 sequence is 16 residues long. Trimming took 6 bases from V and 2 from J, leaving 17 bases between them. Germline CDR1 MDHEN, CDR2 SYDVKM. The CDR3 bases are TGTGCCAGCAGCCCAAAGGGGAGGGGAACTGGAAACACCATATATTTT. It yields the protein CASSPKGRGTGNTIYF.

This clonotype was seen repeatedly, ten times or more. This chain connects TRBV5-1 to TRBJ2-7, with TRBD2 as a possible D gene (6 bases). Germline-derived CDR1 and CDR2 are SGHRS and YFSETQ. Trimming took off 1 base at V and 6 bases at J, with 20 bases between the two ends. The CDR3 consists of 16 residues. For the CDR3, the DNA is TGCGCCAGCAGCTTGTTCTATGGTGGCAGGGAGGCCGAGCAGTACTTC. This codes for CASSLFYGGREAEQYF.

This clonotype showed up just a few times. V gene TRBV5-6 combines with J gene TRBJ2-5; no clear D gene. V lost 1 base and J 5 bases, leaving 6 bases between the germline ends. This CDR3 spans 12 amino acids. Germline assignment: CDR1 SGHDT and CDR2 YYEEEE. The CDR3 DNA sequence: TGTGCCAGCAGCTTGAGGTCGGAGACCCAGTACTTC. It encodes CASSLRSETQYF.

V usage is TRBV7-3 and J usage is TRBJ2-1; 9 bases map to TRBD2. The junction had 4 bases not matched to a gene; V was cut back by 3 bases and J by 4 bases. The germline V gene has CDR1 SGHTA and CDR2 FQGTGA. This CDR3 is 15 amino acids long. The CDR3 coding sequence is TGTGCCAGCAGCTTCTTAGCGGGGGCATACAATGAGCAGTTCTTC. This encodes CASSFLAGAYNEQFF.

This chain links TRBV14 with TRBJ2-2; D is ambiguous. Germline V lookup: CDR1 SGHDN, CDR2 FVKESK. The CDR3 runs 16 residues. Trimming pared 1 base from V and 1 base from J, leaving 10 bases between. DNA for the CDR3: TGTGCCAGCAGCCAAGGTTACGGCGTGAACACCGGGGAGCTGTTTTTT. It codes for CASSQGYGVNTGELFF.

The chain uses TRBV6-1 and TRBJ1-5; no firm D call. V was shortened by 8 bases and J by 2 bases, with 10 bases between the two germline ends. This CDR3 comprises 13 residues. CDR1 and CDR2 (germline): MNHNS, SASEGT. CDR3 bases: TGTGCCAGCGTCCCAGGCGGCAATCAGCCCCAGCATTTT. This codes for CASVPGGNQPQHF.

This clonotype was found a few times. V and J are TRBV12-3 or TRBV12-4 and TRBJ1-4, with no clear D. The V end lost 2 bases, the J end lost 0 bases, and 10 bases lay between the germline ends. The CDR3 sequence is 16 residues long. The CDR3, as DNA: TGTGCCAGCAGTTTACACAGAATTGCAACTAATGAAAAACTGTTTTTT. This encodes CASSLHRIATNEKLFF.

The rearrangement links TRBV30 to TRBJ2-7, with D unresolved. CDR3 length: 14 residues. The germline CDR1 and CDR2 sequences are GTSNPN and SVGIG (reference sequence). Trimming removed 1 base from V and 3 bases from J, with 13 bases in between. The CDR3 loop is CAWSGLNWGYEQYF. CDR3 nucleotides: TGTGCCTGGAGTGGTCTTAATTGGGGCTACGAGCAGTACTTC. Based on the CDR3 plus reference TRBV30 and TRBJ2-7, the full variable domain is SQTIHQWPATLVQPVGSPLSLECTVEGTSNPNLYWYRQAAGRGLQLLFYSVGIGQISSEVPQNLSASRPQDRQFILSSKKLLLSDSGFYLCAWSGLNWGYEQYFGPGTRLTVT.

This clonotype has a count of ten or more. The V call is TRBV29-1, the J call TRBJ2-3, with D perhaps matching TRBD2 (6 bases). The CDR3 extends over 14 amino acids. Trimming cost V 6 bases and J 1 base, with 14 bases left between them. The germline V gene encodes CDR1 SQVTM and CDR2 ANQGSEA. CDR3 bases: TGCAGCGTCCCCCTTGGCGGGGGCACAGATACGCAGTATTTT. Protein: CSVPLGGGTDTQYF.

This chain uses TRBV20-1 with TRBJ1-2, with TRBD1 identical over 7 bases. Germline CDR1 reads DFQATT; CDR2 reads SNEGSKA (reference sequence). This CDR3 contains 13 residues. The V segment lost 6 bases and the J segment 8 bases; nucleotides outside the gene matches: 12. The CDR3 nucleotides are TGCAGTGCCAGACTCCCGACAGGGCGGGGCTACACCTTC. It yields the protein CSARLPTGRGYTF.

This clonotype appeared many times. The rearrangement joins TRBV29-1 to TRBJ1-1; no reliable D call. The germline V gene encodes CDR1 SQVTM and CDR2 ANQGSEA. Trimming took off 4 bases at V and 1 base at J, with 7 bases between the two ends. There are 12 residues in the CDR3. CDR3 coding DNA: TGCAGCGTTGTGTGGCAGAACACTGAAGCTTTCTTT. Protein sequence: CSVVWQNTEAFF.

At least ten counts were recorded for this clonotype. The chain links TRBV7-9 to TRBJ1-6; a possible D gene is TRBD1 (5 bases). The CDR3 is 15 residues long. CDR1 is SEHNR, CDR2 FQNEAQ, per germline (reference sequence). The CDR3 sequence: CVTVGLPYYNSPLHF. The CDR3 nucleotides read TGTGTCACCGTGGGGCTTCCCTACTATAATTCACCCCTCCACTTT.

This clonotype was detected a few times. This CDR3 is CSAPGEKGDTQYF. The CDR3 bases are TGCAGTGCCCCAGGGGAAAAGGGGGATACGCAGTATTTT. The chain links TRBV20-1 to TRBJ2-3; weak D call: TRBD1 (6 bases). This CDR3 region has 13 residues. V was trimmed by 6 bases and J by 6 bases, leaving 16 bases between them. CDR1 is DFQATT, CDR2 SNEGSKA, per germline (reference sequence).

In this sample, this clonotype turned up many times. This chain joins TRBV7-9 and TRBJ2-1, with 9 positions matching TRBD1. The CDR3 extends over 16 amino acids. The J segment lost 3 bases and the V segment lost 1 base, leaving 4 bases of the junction unmatched. Per germline, CDR1 SEHNR and CDR2 FQNEAQ (reference sequence). The CDR3 here is CASSLVPGQGYNEQFF. The CDR3 DNA reads TGTGCCAGCAGCTTAGTGCCGGGACAGGGCTACAATGAGCAGTTCTTC.

This clonotype showed up many times. The chain joins TRBV4-2 to TRBJ2-2; possible D gene TRBD2, 5 bases. CDR1 is LGHNA, CDR2 YNFKEQ, per germline. The V and J ends lost 1 base and 1 base respectively, with 10 bases between them. The CDR3 runs to 16 residues. This chain's CDR3 is CASSQVPAVNTGELFF. The CDR3 DNA reads as TGTGCCAGCAGCCAAGTTCCAGCGGTGAACACCGGGGAGCTGTTTTTT.

There are a few counts of this clonotype. This sequence joins TRBV29-1 and TRBJ2-1, with 7 bases identical to TRBD2. V dropped 4 bases and J dropped 0; count of bases not matched to a gene: 3. The CDR3 consists of 14 residues. Germline lookup yields CDR1 SQVTM and CDR2 ANQGSEA. In DNA, the CDR3 is TGCAGCGTTGTCACGGGGGGCTCCTACAATGAGCAGTTCTTC. It encodes CSVVTGGSYNEQFF.

The gene calls are TRBV2 and TRBJ1-4, with D uncertain. V was cut by 2 bases and J by 7 bases, with 11 bases left in between. Per germline, CDR1 SNHLY and CDR2 FYNNEI. This CDR3 has 14 residues. The CDR3 DNA is TGTGCCAGCAGTGAATGGCTTGGTTTTGAAAAACTGTTTTTT. As protein: CASSEWLGFEKLFF. Together with reference TRBV2 and TRBJ1-4, the CDR3 gives the full variable domain: EPEVTQTPSHQVTQMGQEVILRCVPISNHLYFYWYRQILGQKVEFLVSFYNNEISEKSEIFDDQFSVERPDGSNFTLKIRSTKLEDSAMYFCASSEWLGFEKLFFGSGTQLSVL.

The chain employs TRBV29-1 and TRBJ2-3; D not certain. CDR1 is SQVTM and CDR2 is ANQGSEA in the germline V gene. The V end was cut by 4 bases, the J end by 0 bases, with 11 bases between. The CDR3 has 14 amino acids. The CDR3 is CSVAIGASTDTQYF. CDR3 bases: TGCAGCGTTGCGATTGGAGCTAGCACAGATACGCAGTATTTT.

In its sample, this clonotype was seen many times. V usage is TRBV20-1 and J usage is TRBJ1-3; 7 bases align to TRBD1. CDR3 length equals 15 residues. The V gene end was trimmed by 6 bases and the J gene end by 0 bases; junction bases not matched to a gene: 8. Germline CDR1 is DFQATT and CDR2 is SNEGSKA (reference sequence). For the CDR3, the DNA is TGCAGTGCCAGACAGGGCGAATCCTCTGGAAACACCATATATTTT. It translates to CSARQGESSGNTIYF.

At least ten counts were recorded for this clonotype. The V call is TRBV3-1, the J call TRBJ1-1; possible D gene TRBD1, 5 bases. The germline V and J ends were trimmed by 0 bases and 4 bases, with 9 bases remaining between them. The CDR3 loop spans 14 amino acids. The germline gives CDR1 LGHDT, CDR2 YNNKEL (reference sequence). CDR3 loop: CASSQEVGGTEAFF. CDR3 sequence (DNA): TGTGCCAGCAGCCAAGAAGTTGGGGGCACTGAAGCTTTCTTT.